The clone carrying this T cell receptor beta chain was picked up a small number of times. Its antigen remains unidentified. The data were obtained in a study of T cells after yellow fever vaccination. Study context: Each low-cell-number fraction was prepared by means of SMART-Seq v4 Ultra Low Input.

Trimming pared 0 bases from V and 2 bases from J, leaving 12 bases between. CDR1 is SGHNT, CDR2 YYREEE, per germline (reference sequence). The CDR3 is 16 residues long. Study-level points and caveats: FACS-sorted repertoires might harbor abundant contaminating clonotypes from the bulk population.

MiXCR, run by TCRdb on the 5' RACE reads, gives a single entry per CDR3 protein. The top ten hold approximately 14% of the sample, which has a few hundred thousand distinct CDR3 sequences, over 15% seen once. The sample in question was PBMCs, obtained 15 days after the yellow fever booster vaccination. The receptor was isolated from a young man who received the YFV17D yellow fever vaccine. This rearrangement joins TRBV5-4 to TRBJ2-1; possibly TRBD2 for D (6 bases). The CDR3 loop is CASSLEEGGAYNEQFF. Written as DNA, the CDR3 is TGTGCCAGCAGCTTGGAAGAGGGCGGGGCCTACAATGAGCAGTTCTTC.